This T cell receptor beta chain was observed in a study of shared clonotypes between healthy human individuals. Investigators divided CD4+ cells into CD45RA+ naive and CD45RA-negative memory subsets. Assay: immunoSEQ multiplex PCR; the TCRdb copy retains only in-frame clones and omits some. The table includes more than 2 million clones, around 95% detected once. The receptor was isolated from a man younger than 35 in good health. Sequenced input: naive CD4+ T cells sorted from blood. Sample subset: CD45RA+ positively selected.

In DNA, the CDR3 is TGTGCCAGCAGTGTGTTGCAGGGCGGGCAGCCCCAGCATTTT. This gives the protein CASSVLQGGQPQHF. The chain carries TRBV6-1 and TRBJ1-5, with D perhaps TRBD1 (5 bases). V was trimmed by 4 bases and J by 7 bases, leaving 14 bases between them. The CDR3 sequence is 14 residues long. Germline CDR1 and CDR2: MNHNS and SASEGT.